The 5 T cell receptor beta chains listed next were all sequenced from one sample in a study of T cells in women clearing cervical HPV infection. Libraries were prepared by immunoSEQ multiplex PCR; TCRdb keeps only in-frame clonotypes and omits some of them. The sample's table shows about 35,000 clones. The material sequenced was blood buffy coat. Source of these receptors: a woman between 18 and 70 years old with a cervical HPV16 infection that either progressed to CIN3+ or cleared (not recorded which).

Points on this clone: The read terminates 3 residues before the CDR3 end, so the remaining end is supplied by the germline J gene. This sequence joins TRBV4-1 and TRBJ2-2, with D unclear. The CDR3 runs 17 residues. Trimming removed 0 bases from V and 1 base from J, with 12 bases in between. Germline lookup yields CDR1 MGHRA and CDR2 YSYEKL. The CDR3 bases that were read are TGCGCCAGCAGCCAAGATCTCGGAGCGCTGAACACCGGGGAG. It codes for CASSQDLGALNTGE. The whole CDR3 sequence is CASSQDLGALNTGELFF.

Incomplete CDR3 DNA: TGTGCCAGCAGACGCGGACAGCTCCGCTCTGGGGCCAACGTC. Translated: CASRRGQLRSGANV. The full CDR3 protein reads CASRRGQLRSGANVLTF. This chain joins TRBV2 and TRBJ2-6, with a weak D call TRBD1 (6 bases). The read gets to within 3 residues of the CDR3 end, and the germline J gene fills in the rest. V dropped 6 bases and J dropped 0 bases, with 15 bases sitting between them. This CDR3 has 17 amino acids. CDR1 SNHLY and CDR2 FYNNEI come from the germline V gene.

Worth noting for this clone: Coverage ceases 3 residues before the CDR3 finishes, and the germline J gene fills in the end. The chain has TRBV7-3 and TRBJ2-7; 7 bases align to TRBD1. The CDR3 runs 17 residues. Trimming cost V 3 bases and J 1 base; bases outside gene matches: 12. CDR1 is SGHTA and CDR2 is FQGTGA in the germline V gene. The CDR3 loop reads CASSLAQGQVSSYEQYF. CDR3 bases read: TGTGCCAGCAGCTTGGCCCAAGGACAGGTAAGTTCCTACGAG. Combining the CDR3 with reference TRBV7-3 and TRBJ2-7 gives the whole variable domain GAGVSQTPSNKVTEKGKYVELRCDPISGHTALYWYRQSLGQGPEFLIYFQGTGAADDSGLPNDRFFAVRPEGSVSTLKIQRTERGDSAVYLCASSLAQGQVSSYEQYFGPGTRLTVT.

To note about this clone: The junction and the germline gene differ at one end; a read error may be behind it. The CDR3 end is not reached by the read, which stops 3 residues before it; the germline J gene fills it in. The rearrangement joins TRBV4-2 to TRBJ2-7, with 11 nucleotides matching TRBD2. The CDR3 is 16 amino acids. Germline loops: CDR1 LGHNA, CDR2 YNFKEQ. The part of the CDR3 DNA that was read is TGCGCCAGCAGCCAGTATACCGGGACTAGCGGCTACGAG. Translated, it gives CASSQYTGTSGYE. The full CDR3 protein reads CASSQYTGTSGYEQYF.

Turning to this clone: The CDR3 is cut off 3 residues early in the read; its end comes from the germline J gene. V usage is TRBV20-1 and J usage is TRBJ1-2, with 7 bases fitting TRBD1. The CDR3 has 15 residues. Germline V gives CDR1 DFQATT, CDR2 SNEGSKA (reference sequence). The V gene end was trimmed by 0 bases and the J gene end by 5 bases; junction bases not matched to a gene: 9. CDR3 DNA (partial): TGCAGTGCTAGAGATACCGGGACAGCAATGTATGGC. It codes for CSARDTGTAMYG. From start to end, the CDR3 is CSARDTGTAMYGYTF.